This T cell receptor (beta chain) was captured in a study of control samples from healthy donors and cancer patients. Repertoires were generated with immunoSEQ multiplex PCR, while TCRdb's copy carries only in-frame clones and drops some. The sample records around 230,000 clones, about 93% being singletons. This CDR3 is 15 amino acids long. Germline values: CDR1 LNHDA, CDR2 SQIVND (reference sequence). The V and J ends lost 4 bases and 4 bases, in that order; junction bases with no gene match: 9. Specimen: blood. V usage is TRBV19 and J usage is TRBJ2-5; 7 bases fit TRBD1. The clonotype originates from a man aged 45-65 years in good health. The CDR3 is CASSTTISGGETQYF. The CDR3, as DNA: TGTGCCAGTAGTACCACCATATCAGGGGGAGAGACCCAGTACTTC. Filled out from reference TRBV19 and TRBJ2-5, the complete variable domain reads DGGITQSPKYLFRKEGQNVTLSCEQNLNHDAMYWYRQDPGQGLRLIYYSQIVNDFQKGDIAEGYSVSREKKESFPLTVTSAQKNPTAFYLCASSTTISGGETQYFGPGTRLLVL.